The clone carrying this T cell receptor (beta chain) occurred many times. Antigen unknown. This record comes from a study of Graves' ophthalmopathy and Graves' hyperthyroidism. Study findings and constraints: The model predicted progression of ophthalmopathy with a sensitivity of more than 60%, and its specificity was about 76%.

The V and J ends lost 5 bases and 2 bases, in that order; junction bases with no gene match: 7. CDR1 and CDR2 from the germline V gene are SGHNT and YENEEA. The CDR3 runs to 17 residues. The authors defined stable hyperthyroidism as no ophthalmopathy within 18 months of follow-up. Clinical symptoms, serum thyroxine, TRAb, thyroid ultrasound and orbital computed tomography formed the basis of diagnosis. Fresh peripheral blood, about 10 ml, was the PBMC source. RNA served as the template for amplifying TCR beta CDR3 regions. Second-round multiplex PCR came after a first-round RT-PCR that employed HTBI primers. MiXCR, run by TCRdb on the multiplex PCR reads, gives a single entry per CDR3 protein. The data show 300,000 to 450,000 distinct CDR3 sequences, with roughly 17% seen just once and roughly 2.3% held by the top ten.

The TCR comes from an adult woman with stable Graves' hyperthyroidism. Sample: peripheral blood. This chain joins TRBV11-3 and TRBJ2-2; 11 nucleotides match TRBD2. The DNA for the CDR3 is TGTGCCAGCAGCGAACAGGGGACTAGCGGTAACACCGGGGAGCTGTTTTTT. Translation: CASSEQGTSGNTGELFF.